This TCR beta chain derives from a study of T cells in Graves' hyperthyroidism and ophthalmopathy (dated by TCRdb to about 2019). Describing the broader study: Peripheral blood samples were taken at initial diagnosis, before any treatment was given. A discovery cohort of about 96 patients, approximately 45 with Graves' ophthalmopathy and more than 55 with stable Graves' hyperthyroidism, was used to find distinguishing TCR V-J signatures. Prospective prediction of ophthalmopathy was tested in an independent validation cohort consisting of 18 to 20 hyperthyroidism patients and over 15 patients who later progressed to ophthalmopathy. The approximately 98 discovery patients were randomly divided into training and test sets at a 7:3 ratio. The study also compared thyroid tissue and blood T-cell repertoires from roughly 6 Graves' hyperthyroidism patients. After blood sampling, hyperthyroidism patients were treated with methimazole at a starting dose of 30 mg daily, and ophthalmopathy patients were treated with high-dose intravenous methylprednisolone. TCR Vbeta CDR3 sequencing of fewer than 150 peripheral blood samples (approximately 44 ophthalmopathy, about 80 hyperthyroidism and some 17 progressor patients) is reported in the paper. Broader findings and caveats from the paper: In cross-validation, a model built on a 13 V-J signature told ophthalmopathy apart from stable hyperthyroidism with under 90% sensitivity and roughly 83% specificity, and in testing the same model reached 80%/75%. Most expanded thyroid clonotypes (frequency above 0.001) were also detected in blood, suggesting blood repertoires may reflect thyroid immune responses. In validation, progression to ophthalmopathy was predicted by the model with almost 71% sensitivity and just over 72% specificity, a median of approximately 6.5 months before onset. No statistical method was used to set the sample size in advance, and investigators knew the group allocation.

The table lists this clonotype with a few counts. The specificity of this receptor is unknown. No base qualities exist here, and no much larger clone lies one base off it. TCR beta CDR3 regions were amplified from RNA transcripts. For the first round of RT-PCR on the TCR CDR3, the HTBI primer set was used together with the Qiagen OneStep RT-PCR kit. The libraries were constructed in a second round of multiplex PCR and then size-selected and purified. Sequencing of the libraries was done on an Illumina HiSeq2000 using paired-end 100 bp reads. The source study handled its data this way. SOAPnuke was used to process the raw data, throwing out any read that contained adapters or uncalled bases, had a mean Phred below 15, or lacked an exact constant-primer or identifier match. High-quality paired reads were merged using COPE v1.2.5, and each unique nucleotide sequence was defined as a clonotype. MiTCR v1.1 was used to align clonotypes to the IMGT TRBV, TRBD and TRBJ reference segments. Only V-J combinations with frequency above 0.0001, covering 99% to 99.2% of repertoires, were analysed. The TCS score was defined as the ratio of F50 (clonal expansion) to E x V (chaos), calculated using BLOSUM62-based TCRdist between CDR3 peptides within each V-J. Welch's t-statistics and random forest reduced around 520 V-J features to about 13, which were used in a naive Bayes classifier (R e1071). In TCRdb, the public reads were trimmed at Q25 with fastp and aligned with MiXCR, with productive beta chains retained. For every CDR3 protein sequence, its rows merge into one entry that carries the most common genes and DNA. Here the V and J calls rest on TCRdb's processing, not on the authors' analysis. The sample includes 200,000 to 250,000 distinct CDR3 sequences, with 18% observed a single time. Around 47% of the sample is taken by the ten largest.

A patient counted as having stable Graves' hyperthyroidism if no progression to ophthalmopathy occurred over 18 months of follow-up. Hyperthyroidism patients were newly diagnosed, with disease duration under 2 months, and aged 18 to 65 years. The study excluded patients with uncontrolled infections, other autoimmune diseases, pregnancy or lactation. Clinical symptoms, serum thyroxine and TRAb, thyroid ultrasound, and orbital computed tomography formed the basis for the diagnoses. PBMCs were separated from over 9 ml of fresh peripheral blood using Ficoll-Paque density gradient centrifugation. Trizol reagent was used to extract total RNA, and RNA quality was then checked on an Agilent 2100 Bioanalyzer. The TCR originated in a man aged 40-50 years with Graves' hyperthyroidism. The sequenced material came from blood.

The nucleotides are TGTGCCAGCAGCTTAGATGGGGGGGCTAGTGGAGAGACCCAGTACTTC. Its product reads: CASSLDGGASGETQYF. The sequence is built from TRBV7-2 and TRBJ2-5, with a weak D call of TRBD2 (7 bases match). There are 16 amino acids in the CDR3, from cysteine to phenylalanine inclusive. Only CDR3 DNA remains: 48 bases, in frame from the first base. The CDR1 and CDR2 encoded by the germline V gene are SGHTA and FQGNSA. V lost 1 base and J lost 4 bases; the stretch between them is 16 bases long.